The T cell receptor beta chain under discussion was sequenced for a study of read filtering for tumor transcriptome and immune sequencing. At the time of active disease, bone marrow was collected from every patient. With respect to this clonotype: A read error may account for a junction end that differs from germline.

From roughly 390 ng of RNA, a library with molecular barcoded alpha/delta and beta/gamma adaptors was made. TCRdb re-derived calls from the reads in MiXCR, one entry per CDR3 protein. This sample has under 50,000 distinct CDR3 sequences, with roughly 13% found just once. The CDR3 length is 16 residues. Material for sequencing was a population of CD138-negative cells sorted from bone marrow. The clonotype was recovered from a donor aged 40 or over with multiple myeloma. This chain connects TRBV12-3 or TRBV12-4 to TRBJ2-2; 7 positions agree with TRBD1. This CDR3 is CASRSTGFRVTGEQFF. Written as DNA, the CDR3 is TGTGCCAGCCGTTCGACAGGGTTTCGGGTCACCGGGGAGCAGTTTTTT.